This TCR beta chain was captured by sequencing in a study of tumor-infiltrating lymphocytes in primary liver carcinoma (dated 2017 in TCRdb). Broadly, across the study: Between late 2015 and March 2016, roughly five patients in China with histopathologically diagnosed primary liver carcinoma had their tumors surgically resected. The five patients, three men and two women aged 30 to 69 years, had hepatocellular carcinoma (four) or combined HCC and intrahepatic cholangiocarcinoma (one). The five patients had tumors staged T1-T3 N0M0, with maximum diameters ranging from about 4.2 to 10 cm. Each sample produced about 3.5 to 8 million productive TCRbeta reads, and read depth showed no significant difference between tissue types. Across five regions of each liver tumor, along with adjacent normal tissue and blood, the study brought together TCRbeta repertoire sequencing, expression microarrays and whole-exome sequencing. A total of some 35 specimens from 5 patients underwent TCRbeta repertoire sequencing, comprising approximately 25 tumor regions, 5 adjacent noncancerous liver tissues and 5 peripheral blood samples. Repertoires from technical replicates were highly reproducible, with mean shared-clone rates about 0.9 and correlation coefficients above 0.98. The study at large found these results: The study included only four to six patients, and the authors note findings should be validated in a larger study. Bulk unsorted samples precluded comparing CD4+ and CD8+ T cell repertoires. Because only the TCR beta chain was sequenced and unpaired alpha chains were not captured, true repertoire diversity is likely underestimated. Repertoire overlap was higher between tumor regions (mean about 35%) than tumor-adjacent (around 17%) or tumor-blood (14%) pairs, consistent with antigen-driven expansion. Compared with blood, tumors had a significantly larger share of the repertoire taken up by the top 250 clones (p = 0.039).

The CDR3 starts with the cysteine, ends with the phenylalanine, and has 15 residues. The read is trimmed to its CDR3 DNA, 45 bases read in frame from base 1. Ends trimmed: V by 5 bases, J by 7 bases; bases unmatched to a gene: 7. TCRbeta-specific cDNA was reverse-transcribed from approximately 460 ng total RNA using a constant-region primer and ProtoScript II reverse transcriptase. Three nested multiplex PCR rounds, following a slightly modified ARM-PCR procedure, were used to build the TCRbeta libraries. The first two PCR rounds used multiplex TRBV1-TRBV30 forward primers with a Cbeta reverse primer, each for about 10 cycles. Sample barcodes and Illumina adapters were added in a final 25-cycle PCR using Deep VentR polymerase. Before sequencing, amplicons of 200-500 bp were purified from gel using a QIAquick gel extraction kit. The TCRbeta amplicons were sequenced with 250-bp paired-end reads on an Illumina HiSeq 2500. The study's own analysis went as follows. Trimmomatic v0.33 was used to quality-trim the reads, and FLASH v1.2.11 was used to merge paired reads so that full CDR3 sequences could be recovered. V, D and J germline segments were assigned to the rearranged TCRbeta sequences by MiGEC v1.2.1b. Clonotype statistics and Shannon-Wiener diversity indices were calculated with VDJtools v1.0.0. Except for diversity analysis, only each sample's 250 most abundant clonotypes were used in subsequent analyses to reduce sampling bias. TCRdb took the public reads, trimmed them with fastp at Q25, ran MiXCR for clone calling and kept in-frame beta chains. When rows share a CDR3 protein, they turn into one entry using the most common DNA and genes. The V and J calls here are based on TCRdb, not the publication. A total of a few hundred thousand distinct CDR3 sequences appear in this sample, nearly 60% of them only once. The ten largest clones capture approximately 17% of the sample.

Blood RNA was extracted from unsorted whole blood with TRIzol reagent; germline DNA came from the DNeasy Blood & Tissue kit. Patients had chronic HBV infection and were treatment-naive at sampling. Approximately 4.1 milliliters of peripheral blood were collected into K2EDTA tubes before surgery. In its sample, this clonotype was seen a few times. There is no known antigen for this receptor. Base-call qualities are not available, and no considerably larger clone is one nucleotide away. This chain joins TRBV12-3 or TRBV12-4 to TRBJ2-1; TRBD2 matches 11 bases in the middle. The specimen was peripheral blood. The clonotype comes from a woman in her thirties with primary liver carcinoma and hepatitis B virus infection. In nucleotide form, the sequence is TGTGCCAGCAGTCAAACTAGCGGGAGTGGGAATGAGCAGTTCTTC. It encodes CASSQTSGSGNEQFF.